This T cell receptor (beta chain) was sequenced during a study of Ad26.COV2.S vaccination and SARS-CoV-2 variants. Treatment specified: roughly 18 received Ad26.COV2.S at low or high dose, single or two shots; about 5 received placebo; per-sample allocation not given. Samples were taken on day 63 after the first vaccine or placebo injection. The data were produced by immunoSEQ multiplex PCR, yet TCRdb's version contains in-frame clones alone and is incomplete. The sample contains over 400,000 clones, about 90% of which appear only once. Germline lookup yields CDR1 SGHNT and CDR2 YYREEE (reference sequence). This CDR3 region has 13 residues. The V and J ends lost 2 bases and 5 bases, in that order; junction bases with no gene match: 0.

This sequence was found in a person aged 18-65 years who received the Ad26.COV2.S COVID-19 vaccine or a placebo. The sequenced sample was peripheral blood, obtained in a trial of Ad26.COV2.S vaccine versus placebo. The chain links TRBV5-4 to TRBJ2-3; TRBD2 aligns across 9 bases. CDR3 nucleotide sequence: TGTGCCAGCAGCTTTAGCGGGGGAGATACGCAGTATTTT. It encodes CASSFSGGDTQYF.